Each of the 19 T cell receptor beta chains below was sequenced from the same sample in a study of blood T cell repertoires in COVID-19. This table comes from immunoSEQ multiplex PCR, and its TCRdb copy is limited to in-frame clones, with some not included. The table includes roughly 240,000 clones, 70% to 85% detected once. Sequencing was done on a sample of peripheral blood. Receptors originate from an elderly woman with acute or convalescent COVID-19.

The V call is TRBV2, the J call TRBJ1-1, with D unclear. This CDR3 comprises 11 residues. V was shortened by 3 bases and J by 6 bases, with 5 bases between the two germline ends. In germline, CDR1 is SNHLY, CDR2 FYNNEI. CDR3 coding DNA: TGTGCCAGCAGTGACAGGCCTGAAGCTTTCTTT. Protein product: CASSDRPEAFF. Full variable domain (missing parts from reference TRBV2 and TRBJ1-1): EPEVTQTPSHQVTQMGQEVILRCVPISNHLYFYWYRQILGQKVEFLVSFYNNEISEKSEIFDDQFSVERPDGSNFTLKIRSTKLEDSAMYFCASSDRPEAFFGQGTRLTVV.

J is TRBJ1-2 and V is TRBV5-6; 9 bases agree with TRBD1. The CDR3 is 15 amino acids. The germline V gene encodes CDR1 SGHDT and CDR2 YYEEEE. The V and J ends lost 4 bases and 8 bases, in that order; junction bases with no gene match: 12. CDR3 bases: TGTGCCAGCAGCCCGGACAGGGGACAGGCGCAGGGCTACACCTTC. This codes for CASSPDRGQAQGYTF. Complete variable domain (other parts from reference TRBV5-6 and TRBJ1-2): DAGVTQSPTHLIKTRGQQVTLRCSPKSGHDTVSWYQQALGQGPQFIFQYYEEEERQRGNFPDRFSGHQFPNYSSELNVNALLLGDSALYLCASSPDRGQAQGYTFGSGTRLTVV.

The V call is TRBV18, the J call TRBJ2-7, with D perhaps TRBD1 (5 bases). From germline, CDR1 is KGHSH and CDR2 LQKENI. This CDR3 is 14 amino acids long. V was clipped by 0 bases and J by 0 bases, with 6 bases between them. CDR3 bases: TGTGCCAGCTCACCACCGGACAACTCCTACGAGCAGTACTTC. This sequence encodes CASSPPDNSYEQYF. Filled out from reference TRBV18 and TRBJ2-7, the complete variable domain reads NAGVMQNPRHLVRRRGQEARLRCSPMKGHSHVYWYRQLPEEGLKFMVYLQKENIIDESGMPKERFSAEFPKEGPSILRIQQVVRGDSAAYFCASSPPDNSYEQYFGPGTRLTVT.

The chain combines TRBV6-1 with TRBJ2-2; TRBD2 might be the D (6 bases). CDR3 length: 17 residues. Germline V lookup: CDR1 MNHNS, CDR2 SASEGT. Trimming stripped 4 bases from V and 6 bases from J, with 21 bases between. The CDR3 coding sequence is TGTGCCAGCAGTGCCGTGGGAGGACCAGCGGCCGCCGGGGAGCTGTTTTTT. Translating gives CASSAVGGPAAAGELFF.

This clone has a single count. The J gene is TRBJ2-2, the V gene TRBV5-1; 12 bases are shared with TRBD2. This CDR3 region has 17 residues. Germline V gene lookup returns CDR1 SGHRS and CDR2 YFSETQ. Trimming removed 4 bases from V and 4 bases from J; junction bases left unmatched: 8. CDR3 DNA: TGCGCCAGCAGCGCTGGTGGACTAGCGGGACCCACCGGGGAGCTGTTTTTT. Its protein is CASSAGGLAGPTGELFF.

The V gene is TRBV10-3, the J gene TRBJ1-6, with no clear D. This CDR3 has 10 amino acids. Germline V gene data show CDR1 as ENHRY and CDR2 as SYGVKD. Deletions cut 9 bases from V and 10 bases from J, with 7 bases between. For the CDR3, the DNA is TGTGCCATAGAGAGATCACCCCTCCACTTT. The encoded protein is CAIERSPLHF.

CDR3 sequence reads: CATSSVLTGPGGYTF. The CDR3 bases are TGTGCCACCAGCAGCGTACTCACAGGTCCTGGTGGCTACACCTTC. The chain combines TRBV15 with TRBJ1-2; D may be TRBD1 (5 bases). Germline V gene data show CDR1 as LNHNV and CDR2 as YYDKDF (reference sequence). This CDR3 is built from 15 residues. The ends were cut back, 3 bases at V and 7 bases at J, with 18 bases in the middle. The full variable domain, in which reference TRBV15 and TRBJ1-2 provide the parts outside the CDR3, is DAMVIQNPRYQVTQFGKPVTLSCSQTLNHNVMYWYQQKSSQAPKLLFHYYDKDFNNEADTPDNFQSRRPNTSFCFLDIRSPGLGDTAMYLCATSSVLTGPGGYTFGSGTRLTVV.

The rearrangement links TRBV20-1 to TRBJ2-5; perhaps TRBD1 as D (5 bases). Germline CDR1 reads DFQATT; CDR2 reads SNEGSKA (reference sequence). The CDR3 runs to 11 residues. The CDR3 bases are TGCAGCATGGGGCTCCAAGAGACCCAGTACTTC. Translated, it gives CSMGLQETQYF.

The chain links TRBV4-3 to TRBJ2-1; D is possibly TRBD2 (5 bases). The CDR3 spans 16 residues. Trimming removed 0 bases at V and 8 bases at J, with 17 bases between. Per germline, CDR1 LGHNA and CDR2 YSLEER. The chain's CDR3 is CASSQDRSGALDEQFF. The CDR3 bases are TGCGCCAGCAGCCAAGATCGGAGCGGAGCTTTAGATGAGCAGTTCTTC.

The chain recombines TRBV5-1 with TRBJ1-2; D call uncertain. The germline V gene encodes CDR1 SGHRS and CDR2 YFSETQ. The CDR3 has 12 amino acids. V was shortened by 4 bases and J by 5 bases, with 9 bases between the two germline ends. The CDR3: CASSPEAYGYTF. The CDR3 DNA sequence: TGCGCCAGCAGCCCCGAAGCATATGGCTACACCTTC.

The CDR3 bases are TGTGCCATCAGTGAGCACCGGGACAGGGATAATAGCAATCAGCCCCAGCATTTT. Protein: CAISEHRDRDNSNQPQHF. V gene TRBV10-3 combines with J gene TRBJ1-5; 9 nucleotides agree with TRBD1. CDR1 ENHRY and CDR2 SYGVKD come from the germline V gene. This CDR3 comprises 18 residues. V shed 2 bases and J 0 bases; nucleotides not matched to a gene: 8.

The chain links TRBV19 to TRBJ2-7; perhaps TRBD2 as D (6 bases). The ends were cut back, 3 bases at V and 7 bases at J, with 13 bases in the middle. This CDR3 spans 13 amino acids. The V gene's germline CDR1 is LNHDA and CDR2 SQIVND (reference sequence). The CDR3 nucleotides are TGTGCCAGTAGTATTCTAGGGGCGGGGGAGCAGTACTTC. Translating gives CASSILGAGEQYF. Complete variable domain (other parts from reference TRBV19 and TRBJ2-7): DGGITQSPKYLFRKEGQNVTLSCEQNLNHDAMYWYRQDPGQGLRLIYYSQIVNDFQKGDIAEGYSVSREKKESFPLTVTSAQKNPTAFYLCASSILGAGEQYFGPGTRLTVT.

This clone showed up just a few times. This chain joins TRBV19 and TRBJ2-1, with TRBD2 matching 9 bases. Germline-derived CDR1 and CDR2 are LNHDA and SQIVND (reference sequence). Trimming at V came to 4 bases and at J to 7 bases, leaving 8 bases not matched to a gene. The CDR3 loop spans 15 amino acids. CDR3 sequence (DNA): TGTGCCAGTAGTACAATAGCGGGAGAGGAGAATGAGCAGTTCTTC. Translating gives CASSTIAGEENEQFF.

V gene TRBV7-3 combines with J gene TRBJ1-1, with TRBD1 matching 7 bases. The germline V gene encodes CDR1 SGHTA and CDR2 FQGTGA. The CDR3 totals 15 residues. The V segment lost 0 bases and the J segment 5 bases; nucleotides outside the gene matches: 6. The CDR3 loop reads CASSLTGGGGTEAFF. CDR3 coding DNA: TGTGCCAGCAGCTTAACTGGAGGGGGCGGGACTGAAGCTTTCTTT.

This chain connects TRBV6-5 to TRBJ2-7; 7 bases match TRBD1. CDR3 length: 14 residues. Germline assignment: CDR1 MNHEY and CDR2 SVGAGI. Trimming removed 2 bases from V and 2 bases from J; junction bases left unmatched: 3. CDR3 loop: CASSYRQGPYEQYF. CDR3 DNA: TGTGCCAGCAGTTACAGACAGGGACCCTACGAGCAGTACTTC.

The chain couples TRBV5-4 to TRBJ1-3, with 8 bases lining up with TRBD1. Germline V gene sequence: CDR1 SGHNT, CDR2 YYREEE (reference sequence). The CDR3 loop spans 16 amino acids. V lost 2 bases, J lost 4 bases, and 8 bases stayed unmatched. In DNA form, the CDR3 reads TGTGCCAGCAGCTTTGGAGGACAGGGTGGGGGAAACACCATATATTTT. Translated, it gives CASSFGGQGGGNTIYF.

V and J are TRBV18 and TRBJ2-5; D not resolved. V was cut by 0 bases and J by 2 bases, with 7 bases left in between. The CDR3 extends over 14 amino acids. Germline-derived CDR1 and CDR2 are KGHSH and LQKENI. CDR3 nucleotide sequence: TGTGCCAGCTCACCACCGGTAGAGCAAGAGACCCAGTACTTC. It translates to CASSPPVEQETQYF.

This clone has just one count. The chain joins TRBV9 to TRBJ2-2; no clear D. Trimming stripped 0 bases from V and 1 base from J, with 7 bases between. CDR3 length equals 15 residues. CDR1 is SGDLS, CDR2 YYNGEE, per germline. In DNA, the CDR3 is TGTGCCAGCAGCGTAGGAGGCGGGAACACCGGGGAGCTGTTTTTT. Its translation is CASSVGGGNTGELFF.

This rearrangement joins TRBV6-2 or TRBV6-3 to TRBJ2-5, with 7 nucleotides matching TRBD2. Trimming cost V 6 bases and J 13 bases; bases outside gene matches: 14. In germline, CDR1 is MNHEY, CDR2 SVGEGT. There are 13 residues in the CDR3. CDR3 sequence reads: CASSSRGEGNRYF. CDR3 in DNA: TGTGCCAGCAGCTCCCGGGGGGAGGGGAATCGGTACTTC.